This T cell receptor beta chain derives from a study of cytomegalovirus exposure and HLA in healthy donors. Study-level results: Among TCR beta chains, those listed as cytomegalovirus-associated numbered about 160. A later look showed TCR association rates differing by HLA locus, highest for DRB1 and lowest for HLA-C. A reported reduction in N-insertions relative to the approximately 670-donor mean was seen in an Asian-associated ancestry cluster in a later analysis. 16,951 TCR beta sequences were associated with HLA alleles at 0.05 false discovery rate in a later analysis.

Vbeta (60) and Jbeta (13) primers were used in the PCR. The protocol was immunoSEQ multiplex PCR, while the TCRdb copy is restricted to in-frame clones and leaves out a portion. The data hold roughly 120,000 clones, with around 77% observed a single time. As for this clone: Its specificity is unknown.

Per germline, CDR1 SGDLS and CDR2 YYNGEE. Germline trimming cut 4 bases from V and 7 bases from J; bases unmatched to any gene: 8. This CDR3 has 14 amino acids. The rearrangement uses TRBV9 and TRBJ2-1, with 7 bases aligning to TRBD2. The receptor comes from a woman in her thirties or forties in good health and CMV-seropositive. Material: PBMCs. CDR3 coding DNA: TGTGCCAGCAGCCCCGGGACTACCGGAAATGAGCAGTTCTTC. This translates into CASSPGTTGNEQFF.